This section outlines one TCR beta chain sequence together with its context. Trimming removed 0 bases at V and 4 bases at J, with 5 bases between. Germline-derived CDR1 and CDR2 are SGHRS and YFSETQ. The CDR3 totals 14 residues. This entry belongs to a study of blood T cell repertoires in COVID-19. The wider study: Some COVID-19 samples were acute and others convalescent; all came from the United States, Italy and Spain. T cells, B-cell-depleted T cells, or PBMCs provided the cDNA or gDNA that served as material.

Per the authors' pipeline: Counts of nucleated cells, estimated from reference gene primer amplification, were obtained. Some clones are missing from TCRdb's copy, which holds only in-frame ones; the method was immunoSEQ multiplex PCR. V and J calls and clone size are given by that table; D and trimming were obtained from the DNA. This table has about 150,000 clones, 87% appearing once. The sequence came from a man aged 45-65 years who had recovered from COVID-19. The sequencing input was peripheral blood. The chain joins TRBV5-1 to TRBJ1-6; no reliable D call. CDR3 bases: TGCGCCAGCAGCTTGGAACAGTATAATTCACCCCTCCACTTT. Residues: CASSLEQYNSPLHF.